The 15 T cell receptor beta chains below all came from one sample that was sequenced in a study of Ad26.COV2.S vaccination and SARS-CoV-2 variants. As to treatment: around 19 received Ad26.COV2.S at low or high dose, single or two shots; 5 received placebo; per-sample allocation not given. Each sample was drawn 63 days after the first injection (of vaccine or placebo). Repertoires were generated with immunoSEQ multiplex PCR, while TCRdb's copy carries only in-frame clones and drops some. Counted here are a few hundred thousand clones, over 75% occurring once; the ten biggest clones make up 10% to 15%. The sample in question was peripheral blood, obtained in a trial of Ad26.COV2.S vaccine versus placebo. All receptors come from a person between 18 and 59 years old who received the Ad26.COV2.S COVID-19 vaccine or a placebo.

The J gene is TRBJ2-1, the V gene TRBV9; 9 nucleotides line up with TRBD2. The CDR3 has 17 amino acids. The ends lost 0 bases at V and 8 bases at J; junction bases unmatched: 12. From germline, CDR1 is SGDLS and CDR2 YYNGEE. The CDR3 region has the DNA TGTGCCAGCAGCGTAGGATATAGCGGGAGCCGTAAGGATGAGCAGTTCTTC. Translating it yields CASSVGYSGSRKDEQFF.

V is TRBV28 and J is TRBJ1-4, with 7 bases matching TRBD1. CDR1 and CDR2 from the germline V gene are MDHEN and SYDVKM. V was pared by 7 bases and J by 7 bases, with 12 bases of the junction left unmatched. This CDR3 is 15 amino acids long. The CDR3 DNA sequence: TGTGCCAGCAATACCTTTGACAGGGCCGGTGAAAAACTGTTTTTT. Encoded protein: CASNTFDRAGEKLFF.

This chain connects TRBV3-1 (or the pseudogene TRBV3-2) to TRBJ2-3, with TRBD1 as a possible D gene (6 bases). Per germline, CDR1 LGHDT and CDR2 YNNKEL (reference sequence). This CDR3 has 14 amino acids. The V end was cut by 4 bases, the J end by 6 bases, with 14 bases between. CDR3 coding DNA: TGTGCCAGCAGCCCCAACAGGGTAGTGGATACGCAGTATTTT. Translating it yields CASSPNRVVDTQYF.

The V gene is TRBV5-1, the J gene TRBJ2-5; 7 bases are a match to TRBD1. Germline V gene data show CDR1 as SGHRS and CDR2 as YFSETQ. J gave up 0 bases and V 0 bases, and 5 bases lay outside the gene matches. The length of the CDR3 is 16 residues. The CDR3 DNA reads TGCGCCAGCAGCTTGGGTGGGACAGTGTACCAAGAGACCCAGTACTTC. Protein: CASSLGGTVYQETQYF.

The chain carries TRBV9 and TRBJ2-2; D remains ambiguous. Trimming removed 3 bases at V and 4 bases at J, with 7 bases between. This CDR3 contains 13 residues. Germline loops: CDR1 SGDLS, CDR2 YYNGEE. The CDR3 DNA reads TGTGCCAGCAGCGCCGCCATCACCGGGGAGCTGTTTTTT. It is translated as CASSAAITGELFF.

The chain couples TRBV2 to TRBJ1-2; D gene uncertain. Deletions cut 2 bases from V and 0 bases from J, with 13 bases between. Germline V gene data show CDR1 as SNHLY and CDR2 as FYNNEI. The CDR3 runs to 16 residues. The CDR3 sequence is CASSEIQIEANYGYTF. The CDR3 coding sequence is TGTGCCAGCAGTGAAATACAGATTGAAGCTAACTATGGCTACACCTTC. Full variable domain (missing parts from reference TRBV2 and TRBJ1-2): EPEVTQTPSHQVTQMGQEVILRCVPISNHLYFYWYRQILGQKVEFLVSFYNNEISEKSEIFDDQFSVERPDGSNFTLKIRSTKLEDSAMYFCASSEIQIEANYGYTFGSGTRLTVV.

The chain recombines TRBV7-9 with TRBJ2-7; maybe TRBD1 (6 bases). The germline V gene encodes CDR1 SEHNR and CDR2 FQNEAQ (reference sequence). Trimming pared 3 bases from V and 3 bases from J, leaving 15 bases between. The CDR3 consists of 15 residues. The CDR3 DNA is TGTGCCAGCAGCTTGGGGTCGACAGGAAGCTACGAGCAGTACTTC. Protein product: CASSLGSTGSYEQYF.

V is TRBV5-8 and J is TRBJ1-1, with D possibly being TRBD1 (6 bases). V was cut by 1 base and J by 3 bases, with 13 bases left in between. CDR3 length equals 15 residues. Germline V lookup: CDR1 SGHTS, CDR2 YDEGEE. CDR3 in DNA: TGTGCCAGCAGCTTGTTGGCGACAGGCTACACTGAAGCTTTCTTT. Residues: CASSLLATGYTEAFF.

The V gene is TRBV2, the J gene TRBJ2-1; D could derive from TRBD1 or TRBD2 (5 bases each). CDR3 length: 16 residues. Trimming took 6 bases from V and 0 from J, leaving 15 bases between them. The germline V gene has CDR1 SNHLY and CDR2 FYNNEI. The CDR3 sequence is CASRKDSGSSYNEQFF. The CDR3 bases are TGTGCCAGCAGGAAGGACTCAGGGAGCTCCTACAATGAGCAGTTCTTC.

The V call is TRBV7-2, the J call TRBJ1-5; TRBD1 is a possible D gene (5 bases). Germline CDR1 SGHTA, CDR2 FQGNSA. Trimming stripped 1 base from V and 3 bases from J, with 10 bases between. The CDR3 has 15 residues. The chain's CDR3 is CASSLGGGPNQPQHF. The CDR3 coding sequence is TGTGCCAGCAGCTTAGGGGGGGGTCCCAATCAGCCCCAGCATTTT.

The chain has TRBV4-2 and TRBJ2-4; no firm D call. V lost 0 bases, J lost 2 bases, and 17 bases lay in between. The CDR3 is made up of 18 amino acids. Looked up from germline, CDR1 is LGHNA and CDR2 is YNFKEQ. CDR3 coding DNA: TGTGCCAGCAGCCAAGATAACGTTGATCGGGTTACCAAAAACATTCAGTACTTC. This gives the protein CASSQDNVDRVTKNIQYF.

The V gene is TRBV28, the J gene TRBJ2-1; 7 positions match TRBD2. The V gene's germline CDR1 is MDHEN and CDR2 SYDVKM. V shed 6 bases and J 2 bases; nucleotides not matched to a gene: 13. This CDR3 has 17 residues. CDR3 DNA sequence: TGTGCCAGCAGCCTCGGAGGTGGCGGGAGTCCCTACAATGAGCAGTTCTTC. Translated, it gives CASSLGGGGSPYNEQFF.

About this clone: One junction end does not reproduce the germline sequence, and a read error may be involved. The rearrangement uses TRBV12-3 or TRBV12-4 and TRBJ2-7, with TRBD2 identical over 11 bases. CDR3 length: 13 amino acids. Here the CDR3 reads CASSLAGGNEQYF. The CDR3 DNA sequence: TGTGCCAGCAGCTTAGCGGGAGGGAACGAGCAGTACTTC.

This sequence joins TRBV5-1 and TRBJ2-7; 9 nucleotides align to TRBD1. The germline V gene encodes CDR1 SGHRS and CDR2 YFSETQ. The CDR3 covers 15 residues. With 2 bases clipped from V and 1 base from J, the junction kept 4 bases outside the gene matches. The CDR3 spells CASSFTGTGSYEQYF. CDR3 nucleotide sequence: TGCGCCAGCAGCTTTACCGGGACAGGGTCCTACGAGCAGTACTTC.

This chain links TRBV12-3 or TRBV12-4 with TRBJ1-1; D call uncertain. This CDR3 spans 12 amino acids. V was shortened by 7 bases and J by 3 bases, with 9 bases between the two germline ends. CDR3 loop: CASTEGHTEAFF. The CDR3 DNA is TGTGCCAGCACCGAAGGGCACACTGAAGCTTTCTTT.